This entry features one TCR beta chain sequence. Its target is unknown. CDR3 length: 14 amino acids. V gave up 6 bases and J gave up 8 bases; unmatched junction bases: 9. Germline assignment: CDR1 MNHNS and CDR2 SASEGT. Using quantitative 5'-RACE with molecular barcodes, the authors made TCR beta libraries. From the 5' RACE reads, TCRdb called clonotypes with MiXCR, one entry per CDR3 protein. This table has 250,000 to 300,000 distinct CDR3 sequences, approximately 20% appearing once. The data belong to a study of CD8 T cells in ankylosing spondylitis. General study points: Characteristic, it appeared, of ankylosing spondylitis blood was a TCR beta motif of eight or nine highly homologous variants. Disease-linked clones, CD8+, were relatively rare in peripheral blood.

The chain links TRBV6-1 to TRBJ2-2; 7 bases map to TRBD1. The material sequenced was blood, either unsorted or a sorted T cell fraction (not recorded which). This receptor was identified in a male donor with ankylosing spondylitis or in good health (not recorded which). DNA for the CDR3: TGTGCCAGCAGCCTGGGGACAGTTCCTGGGGAGCTGTTTTTT. Amino acid sequence: CASSLGTVPGELFF.